This T cell receptor beta chain was documented in a study of blood T cell repertoires in COVID-19. Overall study context: Sites in the United States, Italy and Spain provided acute and convalescent COVID-19 samples.

The junction had 5 bases not matched to a gene; V was cut back by 4 bases and J by 4 bases. Germline V gene lookup returns CDR1 KGHSH and CDR2 LQKENI. The CDR3 loop spans 14 amino acids. Method: immunoSEQ multiplex PCR; TCRdb's copy keeps in-frame clones and lacks some. The data hold fewer than 250,000 clones, with about nine tenths observed a single time. V usage is TRBV18 and J usage is TRBJ2-7, with 9 bases lining up with TRBD1. The sequence was obtained from a woman aged 25 to 39 with acute COVID-19. Sequencing was done on a sample of PBMCs or T cells enriched from blood (not recorded which). The CDR3 nucleotides are TGTGCCAGCTCACTGGGACAGGGTATTTACGAGCAGTACTTC. This sequence encodes CASSLGQGIYEQYF. Variable domain in full (rest from reference TRBV18 and TRBJ2-7): NAGVMQNPRHLVRRRGQEARLRCSPMKGHSHVYWYRQLPEEGLKFMVYLQKENIIDESGMPKERFSAEFPKEGPSILRIQQVVRGDSAAYFCASSLGQGIYEQYFGPGTRLTVT.